This T cell receptor (beta chain) was recorded in a study of response to subunit inactivated influenza vaccine. Study-wide results and limits: Few new T cells, the authors suggested, are recruited by each seasonal influenza vaccination.

V dropped 3 bases and J dropped 5; count of bases not matched to a gene: 13. Germline V gene sequence: CDR1 DFQATT, CDR2 SNEGSKA (reference sequence). This CDR3 has 17 amino acids. Of note for this clonotype: Its antigen is not known.

MiXCR was run by TCRdb on the RT-PCR reads, yielding one entry per CDR3 protein. This sample has about 830,000 distinct CDR3 sequences; approximately 17% occur once, and the top ten carry about a tenth. This sequence joins TRBV20-1 and TRBJ2-5; 12 bases line up with TRBD1. The sample here was PBMCs from blood, taken roughly 5 days after vaccination. The source is a man between 45 and 60 years old who received an inactivated influenza vaccine. The CDR3 loop reads CSARAALGQGAWETQYF. CDR3 sequence (DNA): TGCAGTGCTAGGGCTGCCCTGGGACAGGGGGCTTGGGAGACCCAGTACTTC.